The clone carrying this T cell receptor (beta chain) is a singleton in its sample. The antigen remains unidentified. This sample is drawn from a study of shared clonotypes between healthy human individuals. It was into CD45RA+ naive and CD45RA-negative memory subsets that the CD4+ cells were split. Using 200 ng DNA, some 30,000 T cell genomes, the sorted-subset replicate PCRs were run. The assay was immunoSEQ multiplex PCR, and TCRdb's table has in-frame clones only and misses some. In the table there are over 700,000 clones, 72% of which are singletons. Overall study findings and caveats: The represented genetic and exposure-history diversity was limited by the small number of donors.

The sequenced sample was memory CD4+ T cells sorted from blood. Indicated subset: CD45RA-negative fraction. The TCR comes from a woman in her twenties or thirties in good health.

This CDR3 reads CSVRDSGLVEAFF. CDR3 in DNA: TGCAGCGTTCGGGACAGCGGGCTGGTAGAAGCTTTCTTT. This chain links TRBV29-1 with TRBJ1-1; 7 positions agree with TRBD1. Germline assignment: CDR1 SQVTM and CDR2 ANQGSEA. The trim removed 5 bases at V and 8 bases at J, leaving 11 bases unmatched. The CDR3 extends over 13 amino acids.